This TCR beta chain emerged from a study of blood T cell repertoires in COVID-19. This clone was picked up one time. The ends were cut back, 6 bases at V and 2 bases at J, with 11 bases in the middle. Germline CDR1 is SNHLY and CDR2 is FYNNEI. This CDR3 comprises 13 residues. Original processing notes: It was from reference gene primer amplification that nucleated cell counts were estimated. Assay: immunoSEQ multiplex PCR; the TCRdb copy retains only in-frame clones and omits some. V and J calls and clone size follow that table, whereas D and trimming were derived from the DNA. In the table there are 45,000 to 50,000 clones, about 83% of which are singletons.

The sequenced sample consisted of peripheral blood. The clonotype originates from an older man in a cohort sampled during active COVID-19. The chain joins TRBV2 to TRBJ2-7; the D gene is possibly TRBD1 (6 bases). The CDR3 here is CASSRPGAYEQYF. Here the CDR3 DNA reads TGTGCCAGCAGCCGCCCAGGGGCCTACGAGCAGTACTTC.